This passage covers 30 T cell receptor beta chains from one sample sequenced in a study of beta chain features in type 1 diabetes. The investigators reverse transcribed all of the isolated RNA, so they sequenced expressed TCRB transcripts. Generated by immunoSEQ multiplex PCR, the TCRdb table keeps only in-frame clones and is missing some. The table includes about 320,000 clones, 14% detected once. Source material: central memory CD4+ T cells from blood. The receptors derive from a man aged 30-40 years in good health.

This clone was detected a few times. The gene calls are TRBV7-3 and TRBJ2-1; 10 nucleotides line up with TRBD2. Germline lookup yields CDR1 SGHTA and CDR2 FQGTGA. Trimming removed 6 bases from V and 9 bases from J; junction bases left unmatched: 11. This CDR3 region has 15 residues. This CDR3 is CASSSRTSGTGEQFF. Written as DNA, the CDR3 is TGTGCCAGCAGTTCAAGGACTAGCGGTACAGGTGAGCAGTTCTTC.

This clone showed up just once. The chain links TRBV6-1 to TRBJ2-7; a possible D gene is TRBD2 (5 bases). The V gene's germline CDR1 is MNHNS and CDR2 SASEGT. The CDR3 length is 12 residues. V was pared by 2 bases and J by 7 bases, with 9 bases between. The DNA of the CDR3 is TGTGCCAGCAGTGAATCTTGGAGGGAGCAGTACTTC. This gives the protein CASSESWREQYF.

This clone was observed at least ten times. V is TRBV10-3 and J is TRBJ1-4; D remains unclear. The V end lost 7 bases, the J end lost 1 base, and 7 bases lay between the germline ends. Germline CDR1 ENHRY, CDR2 SYGVKD. The CDR3 sequence is 13 residues long. Written as DNA, the CDR3 is TGTGCCATCAAGGCAGGAACTAATGAAAAACTGTTTTTT. Its translation: CAIKAGTNEKLFF.

The chain couples TRBV28 to TRBJ2-5; D possibly corresponds to TRBD1 (7 bases). Trimming shortened V by 6 bases and J by 5 bases, and 16 bases separated the two germline ends. The germline gives CDR1 MDHEN, CDR2 SYDVKM. The CDR3 totals 14 residues. DNA of the CDR3: TGTGCCAGCAGCTCCCCCGCAGGGGGGGAGACCCAGTACTTC. As protein: CASSSPAGGETQYF.

This clone was recorded a few times. This sequence joins TRBV29-1 and TRBJ2-1, with D perhaps assigned TRBD1 or TRBD2 (5 bases each). In germline, CDR1 is SQVTM, CDR2 ANQGSEA. There are 12 residues in the CDR3. The V end was cut by 8 bases, the J end by 10 bases, with 18 bases between. In DNA form, the CDR3 reads TGCAGCTCCCGAGGGGCAGGGCAAGAGCAGTTCTTC. The encoded protein is CSSRGAGQEQFF.

The V call is TRBV6-5, the J call TRBJ1-1; D remains unclear. Trimming removed 5 bases at V and 10 bases at J, with 11 bases between. This CDR3 contains 11 residues. Germline loops: CDR1 MNHEY, CDR2 SVGAGI. Here the CDR3 DNA reads TGTGCCAGCAGTGATCGAGTGGCAGCTTTCTTT. It is translated as CASSDRVAAFF.

This clone appeared a few times. V and J are TRBV2 and TRBJ2-6; TRBD1 is a possible D gene (5 bases). CDR3 size: 16 residues. V shed 11 bases and J shed 1 base, with 18 bases lying between them. Per germline, CDR1 SNHLY and CDR2 FYNNEI. The CDR3 loop is CAGFGGALSGANVLTF. For the CDR3, the DNA is TGTGCCGGGTTTGGTGGGGCCCTTTCTGGGGCCAACGTCCTGACTTTC.

The chain is built from TRBV5-1 and TRBJ2-1; a weak D match, TRBD2 (6 bases). With 0 bases removed from V and 0 bases from J, the gap between germline ends came to 10 bases. The CDR3 runs 16 residues. Germline CDR1 is SGHRS and CDR2 is YFSETQ. CDR3 protein: CASSLGDGSSYNEQFF. The CDR3 DNA is TGCGCCAGCAGCTTGGGGGACGGGAGCTCCTACAATGAGCAGTTCTTC.

The chain employs TRBV12-2 and TRBJ1-2; TRBD1, as called in the table, went unchecked against the DNA. TRBV12-2 is described as a pseudogene. There are 16 residues in the CDR3. CDR3 sequence (DNA): TGTGCAAGTCGCATAAGCTCGGGACAGGGGTCGGAAGGCTACACCTTC. Translation: CASRISSGQGSEGYTF.

At least ten counts were recorded for this clone. The CDR3 loop reads CASFAGDADTQYF. CDR3 DNA sequence: TGTGCCAGCTTCGCGGGGGATGCAGATACGCAGTATTTT. The chain employs TRBV7-2 and TRBJ2-3, with 7 bases lining up with TRBD2. Germline V gene data show CDR1 as SGHTA and CDR2 as FQGNSA. The CDR3 has 13 residues. The J segment lost 4 bases and the V segment lost 8 bases, leaving 6 bases of the junction unmatched.

In this sample, this clone turned up many times. The V gene is TRBV5-4, the J gene TRBJ2-1, with 7 bases identical to TRBD2. After removal of 3 bases from V and 10 bases from J, the junction contained 13 bases not matched to a gene. This CDR3 is 15 amino acids long. The germline gives CDR1 SGHNT, CDR2 YYREEE (reference sequence). CDR3 DNA: TGTGCCAGCAGCTCCAAGGGGCGGGAGTTAAGGGAGCAGTTCTTC. Its protein product is CASSSKGRELREQFF.

The chain joins TRBV2 to TRBJ2-4; a weak D match, TRBD1 (6 bases). Trimming stripped 8 bases from V and 3 bases from J, with 14 bases between. The CDR3 contains 14 residues. Germline assignment: CDR1 SNHLY and CDR2 FYNNEI. CDR3 loop: CASQDSSSKNIQYF. CDR3 DNA sequence: TGTGCCAGCCAGGACAGTTCTAGCAAAAACATTCAGTACTTC.

This clone came up a few times. V and J are TRBV7-8 and TRBJ1-1; D remains ambiguous. Germline V gene lookup returns CDR1 SGHVS and CDR2 FQNEAQ. The V end lost 1 base, the J end lost 2 bases, and 8 bases lay between the germline ends. The CDR3 sequence is 14 residues long. CDR3 loop: CASSLGRYNTEAFF. The CDR3 nucleotides are TGTGCCAGCAGCTTAGGCAGATATAACACTGAAGCTTTCTTT.

The V gene is TRBV5-1, the J gene TRBJ2-5; D is perhaps TRBD2 (6 bases). The J call may be incorrect, as the DNA end agrees better with TRBJ2-7. The length of the CDR3 is 12 residues. Per the germline V gene, CDR1 is SGHRS and CDR2 is YFSETQ. The CDR3 region is CASSLDYYEQYF. The CDR3 DNA is TGCGCCAGCAGTCTGGACTACTACGAGCAGTACTTC.

The V call is TRBV10-3, the J call TRBJ2-3, with D tentatively TRBD2 (5 bases). There are 14 residues in the CDR3. Trimming removed 3 bases from V and 2 bases from J, with 9 bases in between. Germline V CDR1 and CDR2: ENHRY, SYGVKD. The CDR3 bases are TGTGCCATCAGTGACAGCGGCCCCACAGATACGCAGTATTTT. Translated: CAISDSGPTDTQYF.

This clone was picked up a small number of times. The chain couples TRBV5-6 to TRBJ2-2; TRBD2 might be the D (5 bases). Looked up from germline, CDR1 is SGHDT and CDR2 is YYEEEE. This CDR3 has 14 amino acids. The V end lost 4 bases, the J end lost 6 bases, and 13 bases lay between the germline ends. The CDR3 here is CASSTGLASGELFF. The CDR3 nucleotides read TGTGCCAGCAGCACCGGGCTAGCATCCGGGGAGCTGTTTTTT.

This sequence joins TRBV7-8 and TRBJ2-4; 10 bases match TRBD1. The CDR3 runs 15 residues. In germline, CDR1 is SGHVS, CDR2 FQNEAQ. Trimming cost V 4 bases and J 9 bases; bases outside gene matches: 9. CDR3 loop: CASSSDRGRGGIQYF. The CDR3 nucleotides read TGTGCCAGCAGCTCCGACAGGGGGCGCGGAGGCATTCAGTACTTC.

This clone was counted between two and nine times. The rearrangement uses TRBV6-5 and TRBJ1-6, with unresolved D. The germline V gene encodes CDR1 MNHEY and CDR2 SVGAGI. Trimming pared 6 bases from V and 3 bases from J, leaving 6 bases between. This CDR3 comprises 13 residues. CDR3: CASRQDYNSPLHF. The CDR3 DNA is TGTGCCAGCAGGCAGGACTATAATTCACCCCTCCACTTT.

The chain employs TRBV6-5 and TRBJ2-7; the match to TRBD1 covers 7 bases. J lost 9 bases, V lost 2 bases, and 7 bases had no gene match. CDR1 is MNHEY, CDR2 SVGAGI, per germline. The CDR3 covers 13 residues. CDR3 in DNA: TGTGCCAGCAGTTACGACAGGGTTGGGTTGCAGTACGTC. Protein sequence: CASSYDRVGLQYV.

This clone was counted between two and nine times. The chain has TRBV6-6 and TRBJ1-6; D remains ambiguous. The V gene lost 6 bases and the J gene lost 8 bases, with 14 bases spanning the gap. Germline CDR1 and CDR2: MNHNY and SVGAGI (reference sequence). The CDR3 runs 14 residues. The CDR3 loop reads CASSEFGLDSPLHF. CDR3 bases: TGTGCCAGCAGCGAATTTGGTTTGGATTCACCCCTCCACTTT.

The genes are TRBV21-1 and TRBJ2-3; TRBD2 is the table's D call, not checked against the DNA. TRBV21-1 is noted as a pseudogene. This CDR3 has 17 residues. CDR3 loop: CASSSIFGWYSTDTQYF. DNA of the CDR3: TGTGCCAGCAGCTCAATTTTCGGTTGGTATTCCACAGATACGCAGTATTTT.

This clone was counted a few times. V and J are TRBV9 and TRBJ2-6; D might be TRBD1 (5 bases). Germline V CDR1 and CDR2: SGDLS, YYNGEE. Trimming shortened V by 4 bases and J by 3 bases, and 14 bases separated the two germline ends. This CDR3 is 16 amino acids long. This chain's CDR3 is CASSPGSSRGANVLTF. Written as DNA, the CDR3 is TGTGCCAGCAGCCCAGGGTCATCTCGTGGGGCCAACGTCCTGACTTTC.

In its sample, this clone was seen a few times. The rearrangement joins TRBV6-5 to TRBJ2-3; D not resolved. V lost 7 bases and J 1 base, leaving 12 bases between the germline ends. Germline V gives CDR1 MNHEY, CDR2 SVGAGI. The CDR3 contains 14 residues. The CDR3 DNA sequence: TGTGCCAGCACCTTGGCCGGTGGCACAGATACGCAGTATTTT. Translating it yields CASTLAGGTDTQYF.

The chain couples TRBV18 to TRBJ2-7; D unresolved. Per germline, CDR1 KGHSH and CDR2 LQKENI. This CDR3 is built from 14 residues. Trimming removed 4 bases from V and 0 bases from J, with 10 bases in between. The CDR3 sequence: CASSRPQSSYEQYF. Here the CDR3 DNA reads TGTGCCAGCTCACGTCCCCAGAGCTCCTACGAGCAGTACTTC.

The chain links TRBV6-4 to TRBJ1-1, with D hard to call. The CDR3 is 13 amino acids. CDR1 and CDR2 from the germline V gene are MRHNA and SNTAGT. V dropped 4 bases and J dropped 5 bases, with 11 bases sitting between them. The CDR3 reads CASSGEVGTEAFF. CDR3 coding DNA: TGTGCCAGCAGTGGTGAAGTAGGGACTGAAGCTTTCTTT.

This clone showed up just a few times. The gene calls are TRBV5-1 and TRBJ1-3; D unresolved. The germline V gene has CDR1 SGHRS and CDR2 YFSETQ. The CDR3 totals 15 residues. V was cut by 0 bases and J by 0 bases, with 7 bases left in between. CDR3 residues: CASSLAPDSGNTIYF. The CDR3 DNA is TGCGCCAGCAGCTTGGCGCCAGACTCTGGAAACACCATATATTTT. The entire variable domain, with the rest obtained from reference TRBV5-1 and TRBJ1-3, is as follows: KAGVTQTPRYLIKTRGQQVTLSCSPISGHRSVSWYQQTPGQGLQFLFEYFSETQRNKGNFPGRFSGRQFSNSRSEMNVSTLELGDSALYLCASSLAPDSGNTIYFGEGSWLTVV.

The chain recombines TRBV21-1 with TRBJ1-3; the D call of TRBD1 is as the table states it, not checked on the DNA. TRBV21-1 is labeled a pseudogene. This CDR3 region has 22 residues. The CDR3 DNA sequence: TGTGCCAGCAGCAAAGCGCTTTTTGACAGGGAATGGGAAAACTGTCCTGGAAACACCATATATTTT. This sequence encodes CASSKALFDREWENCPGNTIYF.

V and J are TRBV5-1 and TRBJ1-2; 7 bases map to TRBD1. CDR1 and CDR2 from the germline V gene are SGHRS and YFSETQ. The CDR3 consists of 15 residues. J lost 3 bases, V lost 4 bases, and 9 bases had no gene match. CDR3 nucleotide sequence: TGCGCCAGCAGCCCGGGACAGCCCTTTGACTATGGCTACACCTTC. This encodes CASSPGQPFDYGYTF.

Concerning this clone itself: This same CDR3 is encoded by further DNA sequences in the sample. The chain links TRBV5-6 to TRBJ2-1; D is possibly TRBD2 (6 bases). With 1 base removed from V and 0 bases from J, the gap between germline ends came to 11 bases. Germline assignment: CDR1 SGHDT and CDR2 YYEEEE. The CDR3 contains 16 residues. The CDR3 sequence: CASSLRVGSSYNEQFF. The CDR3 DNA follows: TGTGCCAGCAGCTTGCGGGTCGGGAGCTCCTACAATGAGCAGTTCTTC.

J is TRBJ2-5 and V is TRBV5-4; TRBD2 aligns across 13 bases. Germline CDR1 SGHNT, CDR2 YYREEE (reference sequence). V lost 2 bases to trimming and J lost 5 bases; unmatched junction nucleotides: 6. The CDR3 totals 16 residues. The CDR3 DNA follows: TGTGCCAGCAGCTTACCGGGACTAGCGGGGAGTGAGACCCAGTACTTC. Its protein is CASSLPGLAGSETQYF.